This TCR beta chain comes out of a study of CD8 T cells in ankylosing spondylitis. General study findings and limits: Prior work had noted some motif variants in reactive arthritis blood and synovial fluid. A TCR beta motif of fewer than 10 highly homologous variants seemed to mark ankylosing spondylitis blood. Disease-linked clones reportedly concentrated significantly in matched ankylosing spondylitis synovial fluid.

This clonotype occurred a few times. Its matching antigen is unknown. V lost 4 bases to trimming and J lost 1 base, with 13 bases between them. This CDR3 is 15 amino acids long. Library preparation for TCR beta used quantitative 5'-RACE with molecular barcodes. TCRdb reprocessed the 5' RACE reads with MiXCR, giving one entry per CDR3 protein. The repertoire has approximately 500,000 distinct CDR3 sequences, roughly 13% of them found once; the top ten carry about 6.8%. This sequence originates from a male donor with ankylosing spondylitis. Sequenced: blood, either unsorted or a sorted T cell fraction (not recorded which). The chain is built from TRBV12-3 or TRBV12-4 and TRBJ1-1; D is uncertain. The CDR3 sequence is CASSSREARNTEAFF. In DNA, the CDR3 is TGTGCCAGCAGTTCTAGAGAGGCTCGGAACACTGAAGCTTTCTTT.